This TCR beta chain originates from a study of blood T cell repertoires in COVID-19. Original analysis: Counts of nucleated cells, estimated from reference gene primer amplification, were obtained. The protocol was immunoSEQ multiplex PCR, while the TCRdb copy is restricted to in-frame clones and leaves out a portion. V and J calls and clone size follow that table, whereas D and trimming were derived from the DNA. The top ten hold more than 15% of the sample, which has about 46,000 clones, 85% to 90% seen once. Germline V gives CDR1 SGHRS, CDR2 YFSETQ. Trimming cost V 0 bases and J 5 bases, with 10 bases left between them. The CDR3 loop spans 14 amino acids.

The chain carries TRBV5-1 and TRBJ2-3, with D uncertain. The TCR was taken from a human donor in a cohort sampled during active COVID-19. The material sequenced was peripheral blood. This CDR3 reads CASSLGSERDTQYF. The DNA of the CDR3 is TGCGCCAGCAGCTTGGGGTCCGAGAGAGATACGCAGTATTTT. The variable domain in full, with the rest retrieved from reference TRBV5-1 and TRBJ2-3, is KAGVTQTPRYLIKTRGQQVTLSCSPISGHRSVSWYQQTPGQGLQFLFEYFSETQRNKGNFPGRFSGRQFSNSRSEMNVSTLELGDSALYLCASSLGSERDTQYFGPGTRLTVL.